The 18 T cell receptor beta chains in this list originate from one sample, sequenced in a study of T cells in Graves' hyperthyroidism and ophthalmopathy. RNA transcripts yielded amplified TCR beta CDR3 regions. TCR CDR3 underwent first-round RT-PCR with the HTBI primer set. Using its own MiXCR run on the multiplex PCR reads, TCRdb lists one record per CDR3 protein. Of more than 300,000 distinct CDR3 sequences in the sample, approximately 17% were seen once. Material: blood. The receptors were gathered from a man in his late teens or twenties with Graves' ophthalmopathy.

This clonotype was observed a handful of times. The V gene is TRBV12-3 or TRBV12-4, the J gene TRBJ1-1; D gene uncertain. The CDR3 runs to 13 residues. V was cut by 7 bases and J by 0 bases, with 9 bases left in between. The CDR3 here is CASKPALNTEAFF. DNA of the CDR3: TGTGCCAGCAAACCGGCTCTGAACACTGAAGCTTTCTTT.

This clonotype was detected ten times or more. The V and J genes are TRBV5-1 and TRBJ2-3, with 7 positions matching TRBD1. The CDR3 is made up of 16 amino acids. V was pared by 0 bases and J by 4 bases, with 8 bases of the junction left unmatched. The germline CDR1 and CDR2 sequences are SGHRS and YFSETQ. The CDR3 sequence: CASSLAEQGRPDTQYF. Written as DNA, the CDR3 is TGCGCCAGCAGCTTGGCCGAACAGGGGCGCCCAGATACGCAGTATTTT.

This clonotype occurred many times. This chain uses TRBV20-1 with TRBJ2-7, with TRBD2 matching 7 bases. Germline loops: CDR1 DFQATT, CDR2 SNEGSKA (reference sequence). With V trimmed by 6 bases and J by 0 bases, 8 bases remained unmatched. There are 14 residues in the CDR3. The CDR3 loop reads CSAATSAYSYEQYF. The CDR3 DNA reads as TGCAGTGCAGCAACTAGCGCATACTCCTACGAGCAGTACTTC.

V usage is TRBV9 and J usage is TRBJ1-3; TRBD1 agrees at 7 bases. CDR3 length: 15 amino acids. Germline V CDR1 and CDR2: SGDLS, YYNGEE. Losses at the gene ends were 3 bases for V and 0 bases for J; bases not matched to a gene: 3. The CDR3 DNA reads as TGTGCCAGCAGCGCGACAGGGACCTCTGGAAACACCATATATTTT. Translating gives CASSATGTSGNTIYF.

On this clonotype itself: A read error may be the cause here, since a much bigger clone is one base away. V gene TRBV6-5 combines with J gene TRBJ2-7; 7 nucleotides agree with TRBD1. V trimming: 6 bases; J trimming: 6 bases; junction bases outside the gene matches: 8. Germline V CDR1 and CDR2: MNHEY, SVGAGI. The CDR3 has 13 residues. CDR3 sequence (DNA): TGTGCCAGCAGCTACACTGACAGGGTCGAGCAGTACTTC. Its protein is CASSYTDRVEQYF.

The chain combines TRBV5-1 with TRBJ2-6, with unresolved D. Trimming left V 4 bases short and J 5 bases short, with 7 bases between. From germline, CDR1 is SGHRS and CDR2 YFSETQ. The CDR3 runs to 13 residues. The CDR3 bases are TGCGCCAGCAGCCCCGACAGGGCCAACGTCCTGACTTTC. The encoded protein is CASSPDRANVLTF.

J is TRBJ2-3 and V is TRBV9, with 7 bases that match TRBD2. Germline assignment: CDR1 SGDLS and CDR2 YYNGEE. Losses at the gene ends were 4 bases for V and 4 bases for J; bases not matched to a gene: 9. The CDR3 is 15 amino acids. The CDR3 protein is CASSTLPGRADTQYF. The CDR3 DNA reads as TGTGCCAGCAGCACCCTGCCGGGGAGGGCAGATACGCAGTATTTT. The whole variable domain, remainder taken from reference TRBV9 and TRBJ2-3, is DSGVTQTPKHLITATGQRVTLRCSPRSGDLSVYWYQQSLDQGLQFLIQYYNGEERAKGNILERFSAQQFPDLHSELNLSSLELGDSALYFCASSTLPGRADTQYFGPGTRLTVL.

This clonotype occurred many times. The rearrangement uses TRBV10-3 and TRBJ1-5, with 11 nucleotides matching TRBD1. The CDR3 has 17 amino acids. V was pared by 6 bases and J by 0 bases, with 7 bases of the junction left unmatched. Germline CDR1 and CDR2: ENHRY and SYGVKD. The DNA of the CDR3 is TGTGCCATCAGCCCGGGACAGGGGGAACTTAGCAATCAGCCCCAGCATTTT. Its translation is CAISPGQGELSNQPQHF.

This clonotype was counted between two and nine times. The chain recombines TRBV4-1 with TRBJ2-7, with D hard to call. The germline gives CDR1 MGHRA, CDR2 YSYEKL. Trimming removed 4 bases from V and 4 bases from J, with 14 bases in between. The CDR3 extends over 14 amino acids. The CDR3 nucleotides are TGCGCCAGCAGCCCAACTCAGGTGGGGTACGAGCAGTACTTC. This encodes CASSPTQVGYEQYF.

The rearrangement uses TRBV5-1 and TRBJ1-1, with TRBD1 matching 7 bases. The CDR3 length is 20 residues. The germline gives CDR1 SGHRS, CDR2 YFSETQ. Unmatched junction bases numbered 21, after V lost 4 bases and J lost 0 bases. The chain's CDR3 is CASSVDRVSSPNTLNTEAFF. The CDR3 DNA reads as TGCGCCAGCAGCGTTGACAGGGTGTCTTCCCCTAACACCTTGAACACTGAAGCTTTCTTT.

This clonotype was picked up many times. The V call is TRBV15, the J call TRBJ1-5; TRBD1 matches 7 bases. The CDR3 has 15 amino acids. Germline values: CDR1 LNHNV, CDR2 YYDKDF (reference sequence). The J segment lost 5 bases and the V segment lost 4 bases, leaving 8 bases of the junction unmatched. As DNA, the CDR3 is TGTGCCACCAGCATCCGAGGGGGCCCAGATCAGCCCCAGCATTTT. Translating gives CATSIRGGPDQPQHF.

This clonotype was counted a few times. The chain recombines TRBV7-8 with TRBJ2-3, with D hard to call. V was trimmed by 10 bases and J by 3 bases, leaving 17 bases between them. The CDR3 covers 14 residues. Germline values: CDR1 SGHVS, CDR2 FQNEAQ. CDR3 DNA: TGTGCCACCGAGGTACGGATAGTTACAGATACGCAGTATTTT. Translating it yields CATEVRIVTDTQYF.

This clonotype was seen many times. At one of its ends the junction is not consistent with the germline gene, which may arise from a read error. The chain combines TRBV7-7 with TRBJ2-3; D is perhaps TRBD1 (5 bases). The CDR3 is made up of 13 amino acids. Germline CDR1 reads SSHAT; CDR2 reads FNYEAQ (reference sequence). DNA of the CDR3: TGTGCTAGCAGCCTCTCAGGGTCAGATACGCAGTATTTT. It is translated as CASSLSGSDTQYF. Full variable domain (missing parts from reference TRBV7-7 and TRBJ2-3): GAGVSQSPRYKVTKRGQDVTLRCDPISSHATLYWYQQALGQGPEFLTYFNYEAQPDKSGLPSDRFSAERPEGSISTLTIQRTEQRDSAMYRCASSLSGSDTQYFGPGTRLTVL.

In this sample, this clonotype turned up many times. The chain couples TRBV5-1 to TRBJ2-3; D might be TRBD1 or TRBD2, each matching 7 bases. V dropped 0 bases and J dropped 1 base, with 12 bases sitting between them. Germline CDR1 is SGHRS and CDR2 is YFSETQ. CDR3 length: 16 residues. CDR3 nucleotides: TGCGCCAGCAGCTTGGTGTCAGGGGGGGGCACAGATACGCAGTATTTT. Translated, it gives CASSLVSGGGTDTQYF.

This clonotype was counted many times. This rearrangement joins TRBV6-1 to TRBJ1-1; TRBD1 aligns across 7 bases. Unmatched junction bases numbered 6, after V lost 6 bases and J lost 8 bases. Germline CDR1 reads MNHNS; CDR2 reads SASEGT. The CDR3 spans 12 residues. The CDR3 loop is CASRNGQAEAFF. The CDR3 bases are TGTGCCAGCAGGAACGGACAGGCAGAAGCTTTCTTT.

This clonotype was counted a few times. The chain combines TRBV18 with TRBJ2-7, with 9 bases that match TRBD1. CDR3 size: 15 residues. V was pared by 6 bases and J by 5 bases, with 11 bases of the junction left unmatched. The germline V gene has CDR1 KGHSH and CDR2 LQKENI. The CDR3: CASSGRQGVRNEQYF. The CDR3 coding sequence is TGTGCCAGCTCGGGTCGACAGGGGGTGAGGAACGAGCAGTACTTC. The full variable domain, in which reference TRBV18 and TRBJ2-7 provide the parts outside the CDR3, is NAGVMQNPRHLVRRRGQEARLRCSPMKGHSHVYWYRQLPEEGLKFMVYLQKENIIDESGMPKERFSAEFPKEGPSILRIQQVVRGDSAAYFCASSGRQGVRNEQYFGPGTRLTVT.

This clonotype was observed a few times. The gene calls are TRBV5-1 and TRBJ1-6; the match to TRBD1 covers 7 bases. The V gene end was trimmed by 4 bases and the J gene end by 6 bases; junction bases not matched to a gene: 7. This CDR3 is built from 15 residues. CDR1 is SGHRS, CDR2 YFSETQ, per germline. CDR3 protein: CASSKQGLPNSPLHF. The DNA of the CDR3 is TGCGCCAGCAGCAAACAGGGGCTCCCTAATTCACCCCTCCACTTT.

The chain joins TRBV9 to TRBJ2-7; a possible D gene is TRBD2 (6 bases). Germline V gene sequence: CDR1 SGDLS, CDR2 YYNGEE. The CDR3 spans 15 residues. V gave up 0 bases and J gave up 4 bases, with 14 bases separating them. The CDR3 region is CASSVAWGREYEQYF. The CDR3 nucleotides are TGTGCCAGCAGCGTAGCTTGGGGACGGGAGTACGAGCAGTACTTC.